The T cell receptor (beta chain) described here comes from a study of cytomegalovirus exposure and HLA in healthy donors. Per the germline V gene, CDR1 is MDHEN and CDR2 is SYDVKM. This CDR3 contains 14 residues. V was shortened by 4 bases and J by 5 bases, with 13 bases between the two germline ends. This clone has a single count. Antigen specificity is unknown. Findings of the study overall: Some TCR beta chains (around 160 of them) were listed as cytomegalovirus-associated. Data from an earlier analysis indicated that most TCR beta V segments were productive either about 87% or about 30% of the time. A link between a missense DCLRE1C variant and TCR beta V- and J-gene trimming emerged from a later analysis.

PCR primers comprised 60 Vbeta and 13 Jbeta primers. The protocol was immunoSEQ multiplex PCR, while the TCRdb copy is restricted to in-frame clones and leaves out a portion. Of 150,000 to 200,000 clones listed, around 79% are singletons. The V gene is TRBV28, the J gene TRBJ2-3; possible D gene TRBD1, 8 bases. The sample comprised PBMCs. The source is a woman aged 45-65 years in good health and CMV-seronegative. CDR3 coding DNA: TGTGCCAGCAGTTCCACAGGGGGGGGAGATACGCAGTATTTT. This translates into CASSSTGGGDTQYF.